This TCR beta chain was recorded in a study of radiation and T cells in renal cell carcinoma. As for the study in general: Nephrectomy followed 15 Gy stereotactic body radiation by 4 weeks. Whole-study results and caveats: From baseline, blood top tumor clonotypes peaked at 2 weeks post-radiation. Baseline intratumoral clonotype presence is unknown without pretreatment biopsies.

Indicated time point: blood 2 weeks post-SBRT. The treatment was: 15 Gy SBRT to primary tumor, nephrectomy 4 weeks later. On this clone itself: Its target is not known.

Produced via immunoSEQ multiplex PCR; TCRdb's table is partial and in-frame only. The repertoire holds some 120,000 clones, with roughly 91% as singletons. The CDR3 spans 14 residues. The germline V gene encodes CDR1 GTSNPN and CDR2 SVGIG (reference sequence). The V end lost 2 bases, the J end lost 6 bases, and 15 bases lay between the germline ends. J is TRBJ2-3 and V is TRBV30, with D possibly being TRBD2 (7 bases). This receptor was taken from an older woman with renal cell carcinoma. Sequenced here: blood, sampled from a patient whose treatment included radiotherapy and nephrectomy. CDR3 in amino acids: CAWSSGGNRDTQYF. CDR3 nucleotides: TGTGCCTGGAGTTCGGGGGGCAACAGGGATACGCAGTATTTT.